The entry below gives a single TCR beta chain sequence along with its context. The sample belongs to a study of cytomegalovirus exposure and HLA in healthy donors. Study-level background: Out of 300 to 500 genotyped donors, 81% belonged to the Caucasian-associated ancestry cluster.

V lost 4 bases to trimming and J lost 5 bases; unmatched junction nucleotides: 16. The germline V gene encodes CDR1 SGDLS and CDR2 YYNGEE. This CDR3 region has 17 residues. In the PCR, 60 Vbeta and 13 Jbeta primers were used. Assay: immunoSEQ multiplex PCR; the TCRdb copy retains only in-frame clones and omits some. The sample consists of tens of thousands of clones, less than 80% of them appearing once. The sequence was collected from a boy younger than 18 in good health and CMV-seropositive. V usage is TRBV9 and J usage is TRBJ2-3, with 7 positions matching TRBD2. The sequencing input was PBMCs. CDR3 protein: CASSPGGGEGHLDTQYF. CDR3 in DNA: TGTGCCAGCAGCCCGGGGGGTGGGGAGGGCCATCTAGATACGCAGTATTTT.